This T cell receptor beta chain comes out of a study of read filtering for tumor transcriptome and immune sequencing (TCRdb year 2020). Broadly, across the study: The cohort had about 17 male and approximately 13 female patients with a mean age of around 66 years, ranging from roughly 47 to 85. Under revised international staging, roughly eight patients fell into R-ISS I, some 15 into R-ISS II and about 7 into R-ISS III. Whole-transcriptome libraries were prepared with the TruSeq RNA Access Library Prep Kit after DNase treatment. TCR-region mapped reads per sample ranged from about 3.5 to 11 million with IR-seq versus only about 75 to 1,400 with RNA-seq. Using the same bone marrow samples, the study compared TCR repertoires obtained by targeted immune repertoire sequencing with those obtained by bulk whole-transcriptome sequencing. A main aim was a read-filtering strategy for immune repertoire data, specifically whether clonotypes supported by a single read should be removed.

This clonotype was observed at least ten times. It lacks a known antigen. There are no base qualities to consult, and no much larger clone falls within one base. The CDR3 contains 12 residues, cysteine and phenylalanine counted. The only DNA kept is the CDR3, 36 bases in frame from the first base. Reading the germline V gene gives CDR1 MDHEN and CDR2 SYDVKM. Trimming takes 6 bases from V and 3 bases from J, and the germline ends sit 6 bases apart. Each patient had bone marrow sampled at the time of active disease. Bone marrow mononuclear cells were isolated by Ficoll-Hypaque density gradient centrifugation. CD138-negative cells were obtained by negative selection after labeling with CD138 magnetic microbeads on a MACS separator, removing myeloma plasma cells. Flow cytometry on an Attune NxT with CD138 antibodies was used to check the purity of the isolated cells. Total RNA was extracted using TRIzol reagent and was quantified on a NanoDrop spectrophotometer. For each patient, paired RNA-seq and IR-seq were run on the CD138-negative bone marrow sample from that patient.

The Immunoverse kit was used to build TCR libraries from around 420 ng RNA, with molecular barcoded adaptors covering alpha/delta and beta/gamma chains. The same RNA used for transcriptome sequencing was used for TCR library preparation. Sequencing of TCR libraries was carried out on an Illumina HiSeq 4000 with 2 x 150 cycles. As for how the authors treated the data: MiXCR aligned TCR reads to human V, D, J and C references and assembled the aligned reads into CDR3 clonotypes, with quality filtering and error correction included. The tcR package in R was used to analyze clonotype counts and gene usage diversity. For inspection of raw mapping reads, RNA-seq reads were mapped by STAR aligner version 2.5.3a onto GRCh37 of the human genome. To test the effect of sequencing depth on detected clonotypes, IR-seq fastq files were randomly downsampled using Seqtk 1.3. TCRdb trimmed the raw reads at Q25, called clones with MiXCR and kept productive beta chains. Entries are consolidated by CDR3 protein sequence, retaining the most common genes and DNA. The V and J calls and clone size come from TCRdb's table, not from the authors' own analysis. This sample lists tens of thousands of distinct CDR3 sequences; roughly a fifth were detected once. The top ten hold approximately 11% of the sample.

The investigation overall reported the following: The sorted CD138-negative fraction was not purified T cells but a mixed bone marrow immune population. IR-seq captured clonotypes at much higher depth and more reliably than RNA-seq, and smaller IR-seq throughput sufficed to identify most shared clonotypes. The correlation between IR-seq and RNA-seq shared clonotype proportions was increased by removal of single-read clonotypes. Single-read clonotypes made up roughly four fifths of clonotypes but about 3.3% of total reads in IR-seq, and just under 75% of clonotypes and about 45% of reads in RNA-seq.

This clonotype was obtained from a donor over 35 with multiple myeloma. The specimen was a population of CD138-negative cells sorted from bone marrow. What the cell subset or site label conveys for this sample: bone marrow mononuclear cells depleted of CD138+ plasma/myeloma cells by negative magnetic selection. The V and J segments used are TRBV28 and TRBJ1-5; the D gene remains uncertain. CDR3 region: CASSLANQPQHF. The DNA reads TGTGCCAGCAGCTTGGCCAATCAGCCCCAGCATTTT.